This is a list of T cell receptor beta chains from one sample in a study of cytomegalovirus exposure and HLA in healthy donors. Only in-frame clones appear in the TCRdb table, and some are missing; sequencing was by immunoSEQ multiplex PCR. The sample has 160,000 or so clones; 80% to 90% are singletons. The sequenced sample consisted of PBMCs. These receptors all stem from a woman in her 30s in good health and CMV-seropositive. The CDR3 runs from the conserved cysteine through the conserved F or W. Fields, in order: V gene, D gene, J gene, clone size, CDR3 protein, CDR3 DNA. D genes are given only for firm matches. Some rows mark clone size as missing; the rest say once, few, many or name a class of expanded clone.

>TRBV2|NA|TRBJ2-5|few
CASSVVEETQYF
TGTGCCAGCAGTGTAGTAGAAGAGACCCAGTACTTC
>TRBV7-9|NA|TRBJ2-7|NA
CSSSLYLPGAYEQYF
TGTTCCAGCAGCTTATACTTGCCGGGGGCCTACGAGCAGTACTTC
>TRBV27|TRBD1|TRBJ2-7|NA
CASSRGTGKTYEQYF
TGTGCCAGCAGTCGAGGGACAGGAAAAACCTACGAGCAGTACTTC
>TRBV4-3|TRBD1|TRBJ1-2|once
CASSQAFGQGHGYTF
TGCGCCAGCAGCCAAGCTTTTGGACAGGGCCATGGCTACACCTTC
>TRBV5-1|TRBD1|TRBJ2-7|NA
CASRRGQGSGEQYF
TGCGCCAGCAGACGAGGACAGGGGAGCGGCGAGCAGTACTTC
>TRBV6-5|NA|TRBJ2-3|NA
CASSPKPRGTDTQYF
TGTGCCAGCAGCCCAAAACCCCGGGGCACAGATACGCAGTATTTT
>TRBV4-3|NA|TRBJ2-3|NA
CASSQKGSGVGADTQYF
TGCGCCAGCAGCCAGAAGGGGTCGGGGGTCGGGGCAGATACGCAGTATTTT
>TRBV9|NA|TRBJ1-1|NA
CASSVGQKNTEAFF
TGTGCCAGCAGCGTAGGCCAGAAGAACACTGAAGCTTTCTTT
>TRBV7-2|NA|TRBJ1-3|once
CASSSSYVSGNTIYF
TGTGCCAGCAGCTCGAGCTATGTCTCTGGAAACACCATATATTTT
>TRBV23-1|TRBD1|TRBJ1-6|NA
CASSQATGTGRNSPLHF
TGCGCCAGCAGTCAAGCAACCGGGACAGGGAGGAATTCACCCCTCCACTTT
>TRBV6-5|NA|TRBJ2-3|few
CASSSVLSSTDTQYF
TGTGCCAGCAGTTCAGTCTTATCTAGCACAGATACGCAGTATTTT
>TRBV6-6|TRBD2|TRBJ2-7|NA
CASSYPGGLNEQYF
TGTGCCAGCAGTTACCCGGGGGGGCTGAACGAGCAGTACTTC
>TRBV2|TRBD1|TRBJ1-1|NA
CASSDRGQGRTEAFF
TGTGCCAGCAGTGATCGGGGACAGGGTAGGACTGAAGCTTTCTTT
>TRBV6-5|NA|TRBJ2-7|once
CASSYLSTGGYEQYF
TGTGCCAGCAGTTACCTCTCGACCGGGGGCTACGAGCAGTACTTC
>TRBV6-5|NA|TRBJ1-4|NA
CASSYSSVSQLFF
TGTGCCAGCAGTTACTCCTCGGTATCGCAACTGTTTTTT
>TRBV4-2|TRBD1|TRBJ1-2|NA
CASSQLGQGTSYGYTF
TGTGCCAGCAGCCAGCTAGGACAGGGGACGTCCTATGGCTACACCTTC
>TRBV5-1|NA|TRBJ2-1|NA
CASSLAYSNEQFF
TGCGCCAGCAGCTTGGCCTACAGCAATGAGCAGTTCTTC
>TRBV4-3|TRBD2|TRBJ2-1|NA
CASSQRTSGYNEQFF
TGCGCCAGCAGCCAAAGGACTAGCGGCTACAATGAGCAGTTCTTC
>TRBV5-1|TRBD2|TRBJ2-3|NA
CASTSGGHGDTQYF
TGCGCCAGCACTAGCGGGGGGCATGGAGATACGCAGTATTTT
>TRBV5-4|TRBD2|TRBJ2-3|NA
CASSYASGGQDTQYF
TGTGCCAGCAGCTACGCTAGCGGGGGGCAAGATACGCAGTATTTT
>TRBV28|NA|TRBJ2-7|NA
CASSLLQAGKYEQYF
TGTGCCAGCAGTTTACTCCAAGCAGGGAAGTACGAGCAGTACTTC
>TRBV5-4|NA|TRBJ2-5|NA
CASSAGRGGETQYF
TGTGCCAGCAGCGCTGGTCGGGGTGGGGAGACCCAGTACTTC
>TRBV2|NA|TRBJ2-7|NA
CASGQGLYEQYF
TGTGCCAGCGGGCAGGGCCTCTACGAGCAGTACTTC
>TRBV5-4|TRBD1|TRBJ2-7|NA
CASSGQGTRYEQYF
TGTGCCAGCAGCGGACAGGGGACCCGATACGAGCAGTACTTC
>TRBV19|TRBD1|TRBJ1-5|NA
CASRGQGLYSNQPQHF
TGTGCCAGTAGGGGACAGGGGTTATATAGCAATCAGCCCCAGCATTTT
>TRBV18|NA|TRBJ1-6|NA
CASSEGRPYNSPLHF
TGTGCCAGCTCGGAGGGACGGCCCTATAATTCACCCCTCCACTTT
>TRBV10-3|TRBD1|TRBJ1-3|NA
CAISGTGLSSGNTIYF
TGTGCCATCAGTGGGACAGGGCTTAGCTCTGGAAACACCATATATTTT
>TRBV13|NA|TRBJ2-3|NA
CASSPSRGGTQYF
TGTGCCAGCAGCCCTTCAAGGGGAGGCACGCAGTATTTT
>TRBV9|TRBD1|TRBJ2-5|NA
CASSVFGQGETQYF
TGTGCCAGCAGCGTATTCGGACAGGGGGAGACCCAGTACTTC
>TRBV5-6|NA|TRBJ1-6|NA
CASSLGRINSPLHF
TGTGCCAGCAGCTTGGGCAGGATTAATTCACCCCTCCACTTT
>TRBV14|TRBD2|TRBJ2-3|NA
CASRLAGGTDTQYF
TGTGCCAGCAGGCTAGCGGGTGGCACAGATACGCAGTATTTT
>TRBV5-1|TRBD1|TRBJ2-5|NA
CASSWTGTGQETQYF
TGCGCCAGCAGCTGGACCGGGACAGGGCAAGAGACCCAGTACTTC
>TRBV7-3|NA|TRBJ2-3|NA
CASSLSRADTQYF
TGTGCCAGCAGCTTAAGCAGGGCCGATACGCAGTATTTT
>TRBV6-5|TRBD1|TRBJ1-2|few
CASSLQPGQGTYGYTF
TGTGCCAGCAGTTTACAACCTGGACAGGGAACCTATGGCTACACCTTC
>TRBV28|TRBD1|TRBJ2-3|NA
CASSPPTGLTDTQYF
TGTGCCAGCAGTCCACCGACAGGGCTCACAGATACGCAGTATTTT
>TRBV4-2|TRBD1|TRBJ2-1|NA
CASSQVLRDRGYNEQFF
TGTGCCAGCAGCCAAGTGCTCCGGGACAGAGGCTACAATGAGCAGTTCTTC
>TRBV9|TRBD2|TRBJ2-3|NA
CASSPTGLAGDRQYF
TGTGCCAGCTCCCCCACGGGACTAGCGGGGGACAGACAGTATTTT
>TRBV19|NA|TRBJ1-6|NA
CASSGGDGYNSPLHF
TGTGCCAGTAGTGGGGGGGACGGTTATAATTCACCCCTCCACTTT
>TRBV28|NA|TRBJ1-2|NA
CASSLRQNYGYTF
TGTGCCAGCAGTTTAAGACAAAACTATGGCTACACCTTC
>TRBV6-5|NA|TRBJ2-2|few
CASSYWPVNTGELFF
TGTGCCAGCAGTTACTGGCCAGTGAACACCGGGGAGCTGTTTTTT
>TRBV5-1|NA|TRBJ2-3|NA
CASSPARDSSTDTQYF
TGCGCCAGCAGCCCGGCCCGAGACAGTAGCACAGATACGCAGTATTTT
>TRBV28|TRBD1|TRBJ2-5|NA
CASSLAQGAGWGETQYF
TGTGCCAGCAGTTTAGCACAGGGGGCGGGGTGGGGAGAGACCCAGTACTTC
>TRBV6-1|NA|TRBJ1-1|few
CASRLQGNTEAFF
TGTGCCAGCAGGCTACAGGGCAACACTGAAGCTTTCTTT
>TRBV5-1|NA|TRBJ1-6|NA
CASSPGQSNSPLHF
TGCGCCAGCAGCCCCGGACAGAGTAATTCACCCCTCCACTTT
>TRBV10-3|TRBD2|TRBJ2-7|NA
CAGREGLSYEQYF
TGTGCCGGGAGGGAGGGCCTCTCCTACGAGCAGTACTTC
>TRBV27|NA|TRBJ2-7|NA
CASSLERTYEQYF
TGTGCCAGCAGTTTAGAGAGAACCTACGAGCAGTACTTC
>TRBV30|TRBD1|TRBJ2-5|NA
CAWSPGTGETQYF
TGTGCCTGGAGTCCAGGGACAGGGGAGACCCAGTACTTC
>TRBV7-9|TRBD1|TRBJ1-6|NA
CASRTGGKNSPLHF
TGTGCCAGCAGAACAGGGGGGAAGAATTCACCCCTCCACTTT
>TRBV5-6|NA|TRBJ1-4|NA
CASSVRTVTRYEKLFF
TGTGCCAGCAGCGTAAGGACAGTAACCCGCTATGAAAAACTGTTTTTT
>TRBV19|TRBD1|TRBJ2-6|NA
CASSLQEIGQGDVLTF
TGTGCCAGTAGTTTACAGGAAATAGGACAGGGCGACGTCCTGACTTTC
>TRBV5-6|TRBD1|TRBJ2-5|once
CASSPGTGETQYF
TGTGCCAGCAGCCCCGGGACAGGGGAGACCCAGTACTTC
>TRBV20-1|NA|TRBJ2-3|NA
CSDSTDTQYF
TGCAGTGATTCGACAGATACGCAGTATTTT
>TRBV5-1|NA|TRBJ2-5|NA
CASRLGLTGSEETQYF
TGCGCCAGCAGGTTGGGATTAACAGGGTCCGAAGAGACCCAGTACTTC
>TRBV4-3|NA|TRBJ2-1|many
CASSQDGNRYNEQFF
TGCGCCAGCAGCCAAGATGGGAACAGGTACAATGAGCAGTTCTTC
>TRBV6-1|NA|TRBJ2-1|NA
CASSYSYYNEQFF
TGTGCCAGCAGTTATTCGTATTACAATGAGCAGTTCTTC
>TRBV28|TRBD2|TRBJ2-3|few
CASSLDSTSGLTDTQYF
TGTGCCAGCAGTTTAGATTCGACTAGCGGCCTCACAGATACGCAGTATTTT
>TRBV18|NA|TRBJ2-7|NA
CASSPGSGWNEQYF
TGTGCCAGCTCACCGGGGTCAGGGTGGAACGAGCAGTACTTC
>TRBV7-3|NA|TRBJ2-5|once
CASTFLTGGATETQHF
TGTGCCAGCACATTCTTGACGGGGGGCGCGACGGAGACCCAGCACTTC
>TRBV5-4|NA|TRBJ1-2|NA
CASSPPRAMSSYGYTF
TGTGCCAGCAGCCCCCCCAGGGCGATGTCTAGCTATGGCTACACCTTC